This T cell receptor beta chain was documented in a study of CD8 T cells in ankylosing spondylitis. Study-wide points: For ankylosing spondylitis blood, a TCR beta motif of 7 or 8 highly homologous variants appeared characteristic. Clones tied to disease were said to be significantly enriched in matched ankylosing spondylitis synovial fluid.

This clonotype was recorded a few times. Antigen: not known. The CDR3 runs 15 residues. Per the germline V gene, CDR1 is SEHNR and CDR2 is FQNEAQ (reference sequence). V was clipped by 5 bases and J by 3 bases, with 17 bases between them. Quantitative molecular-barcoded 5'-RACE generated the TCR beta libraries. TCRdb re-called the 5' RACE reads through MiXCR, storing one row per CDR3 protein. Among hundreds of thousands of distinct CDR3 sequences, 20% to 25% were seen once, and the ten largest hold under 15%. Sequenced input: blood, either unsorted or a sorted T cell fraction (not recorded which). V usage is TRBV7-9 and J usage is TRBJ2-7; D not resolved. The clonotype comes from a male donor with ankylosing spondylitis or in good health (not recorded which). CDR3 protein: CASSHAAGGYYEQYF. CDR3 nucleotides: TGTGCCAGCAGCCACGCGGCTGGTGGTTACTACGAGCAGTACTTC.